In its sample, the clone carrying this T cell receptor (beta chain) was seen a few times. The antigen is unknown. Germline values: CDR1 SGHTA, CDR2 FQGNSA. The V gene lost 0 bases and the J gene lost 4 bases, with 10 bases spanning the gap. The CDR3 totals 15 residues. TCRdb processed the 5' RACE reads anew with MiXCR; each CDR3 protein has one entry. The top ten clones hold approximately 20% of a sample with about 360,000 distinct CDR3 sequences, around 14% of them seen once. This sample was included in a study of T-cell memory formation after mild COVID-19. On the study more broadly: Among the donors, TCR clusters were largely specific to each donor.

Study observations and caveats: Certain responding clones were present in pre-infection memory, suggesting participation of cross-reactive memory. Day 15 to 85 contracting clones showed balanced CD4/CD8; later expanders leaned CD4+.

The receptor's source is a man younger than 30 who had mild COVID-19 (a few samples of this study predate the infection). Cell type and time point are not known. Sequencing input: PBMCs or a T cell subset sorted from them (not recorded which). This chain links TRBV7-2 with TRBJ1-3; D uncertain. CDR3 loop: CASSLATGWGNTIYF. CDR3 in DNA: TGTGCCAGCAGCTTAGCGACGGGGTGGGGAAACACCATATATTTT.